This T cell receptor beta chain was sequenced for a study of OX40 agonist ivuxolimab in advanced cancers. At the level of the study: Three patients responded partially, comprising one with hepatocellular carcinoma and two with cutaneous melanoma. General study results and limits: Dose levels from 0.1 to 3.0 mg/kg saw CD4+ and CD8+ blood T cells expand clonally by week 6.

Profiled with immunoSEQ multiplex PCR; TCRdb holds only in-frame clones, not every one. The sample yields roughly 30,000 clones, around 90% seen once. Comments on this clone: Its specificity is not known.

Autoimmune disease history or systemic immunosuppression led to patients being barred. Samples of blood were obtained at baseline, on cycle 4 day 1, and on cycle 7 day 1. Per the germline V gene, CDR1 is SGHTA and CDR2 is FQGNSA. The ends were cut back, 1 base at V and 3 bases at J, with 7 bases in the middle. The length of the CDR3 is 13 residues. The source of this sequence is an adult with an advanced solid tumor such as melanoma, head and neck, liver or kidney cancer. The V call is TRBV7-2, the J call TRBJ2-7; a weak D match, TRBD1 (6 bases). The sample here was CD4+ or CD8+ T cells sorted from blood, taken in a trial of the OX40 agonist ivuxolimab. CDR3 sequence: CASSLGGGYEQYF. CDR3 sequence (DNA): TGTGCCAGCAGCTTAGGAGGGGGCTACGAGCAGTACTTC.